This T cell receptor beta chain was observed in a study of patients and donors after allogeneic stem cell transplantation. The CDR3 consists of 13 residues. The germline V and J ends were trimmed by 3 bases and 7 bases, with 12 bases remaining between them. The germline V gene has CDR1 DFQATT and CDR2 SNEGSKA (reference sequence). TCRdb reanalysed the RT-PCR reads using MiXCR and keeps one entry per CDR3 protein. Of fewer than 500,000 distinct CDR3 sequences in the sample, 16% were seen once. Material: blood, either unsorted or a sorted T cell fraction (not recorded which). This TCR came from a human donor who was either an allogeneic HSCT recipient or a stem cell or donor lymphocyte infusion donor (not recorded which). It is not recorded whose cells these are; they may come from a transplant donor. The V call is TRBV20-1, the J call TRBJ1-4; tentative D call: TRBD1 (6 bases). The CDR3 region is CSARGDRSEKLFF. The CDR3 coding sequence is TGCAGTGCTAGGGGTGACAGGTCTGAAAAACTGTTTTTT.